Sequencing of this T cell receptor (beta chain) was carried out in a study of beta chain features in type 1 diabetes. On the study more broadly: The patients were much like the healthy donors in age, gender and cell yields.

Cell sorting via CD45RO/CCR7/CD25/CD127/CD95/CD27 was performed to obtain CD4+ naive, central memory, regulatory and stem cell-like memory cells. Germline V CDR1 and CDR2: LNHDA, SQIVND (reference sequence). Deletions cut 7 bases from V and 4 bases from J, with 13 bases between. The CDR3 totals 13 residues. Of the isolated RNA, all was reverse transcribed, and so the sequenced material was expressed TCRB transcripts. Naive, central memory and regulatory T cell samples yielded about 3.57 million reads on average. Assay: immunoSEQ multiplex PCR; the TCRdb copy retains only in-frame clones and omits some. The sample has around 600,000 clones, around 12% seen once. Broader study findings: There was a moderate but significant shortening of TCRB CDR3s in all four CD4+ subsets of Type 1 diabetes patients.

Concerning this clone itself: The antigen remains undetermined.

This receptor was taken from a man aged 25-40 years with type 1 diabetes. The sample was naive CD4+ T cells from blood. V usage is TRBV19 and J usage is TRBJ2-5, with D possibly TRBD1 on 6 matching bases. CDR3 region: CASKQGVTETQYF. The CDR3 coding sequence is TGTGCCAGTAAACAGGGAGTCACAGAGACCCAGTACTTC. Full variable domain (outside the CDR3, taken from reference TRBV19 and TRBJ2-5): DGGITQSPKYLFRKEGQNVTLSCEQNLNHDAMYWYRQDPGQGLRLIYYSQIVNDFQKGDIAEGYSVSREKKESFPLTVTSAQKNPTAFYLCASKQGVTETQYFGPGTRLLVL.